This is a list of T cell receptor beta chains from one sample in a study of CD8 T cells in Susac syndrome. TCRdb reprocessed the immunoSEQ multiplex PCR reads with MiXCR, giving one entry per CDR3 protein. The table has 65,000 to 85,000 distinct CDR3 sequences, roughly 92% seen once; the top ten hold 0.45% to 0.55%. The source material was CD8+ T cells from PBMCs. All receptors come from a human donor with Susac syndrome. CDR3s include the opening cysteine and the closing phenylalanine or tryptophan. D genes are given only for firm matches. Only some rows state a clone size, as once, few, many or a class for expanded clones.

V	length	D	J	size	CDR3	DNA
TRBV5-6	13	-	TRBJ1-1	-	CASSPRTQTEAFF	TGTGCCAGCAGCCCGAGGACCCAAACAGAAGCTTTCTTT
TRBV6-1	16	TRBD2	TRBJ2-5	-	CASSEQTGGALETQYF	TGTGCCAGCAGTGAGCAGACGGGGGGGGCTCTAGAGACCCAGTACTTC
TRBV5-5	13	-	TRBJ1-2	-	CASSLDRNYGYTF	TGTGCCAGCAGCTTGGACAGAAACTATGGCTACACCTTC
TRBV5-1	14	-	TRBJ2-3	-	CASSLGTQGDTQYF	TGCGCCAGCAGCTTGGGGACCCAAGGGGATACGCAGTATTTT
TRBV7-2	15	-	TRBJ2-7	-	CASSPRAASSYEQYF	TGTGCCAGCAGCCCAAGGGCGGCGAGCTCCTACGAGCAGTACTTC
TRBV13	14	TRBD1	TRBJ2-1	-	CATRFWQGDNEQFF	TGTGCCACCCGGTTTTGGCAGGGGGACAATGAGCAGTTCTTC
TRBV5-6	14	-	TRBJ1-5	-	CASSADSSNQPQHF	TGTGCCAGCAGTGCAGACAGTAGCAATCAGCCCCAGCATTTT
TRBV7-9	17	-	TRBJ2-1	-	CASSLVGAYSDYNEQFF	TGTGCCAGCAGCTTAGTAGGGGCCTACAGCGACTACAATGAGCAGTTCTTC
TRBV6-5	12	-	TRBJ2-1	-	CASSYSKQELFF	TGTGCCAGCAGTTACTCGAAACAGGAGCTGTTCTTC
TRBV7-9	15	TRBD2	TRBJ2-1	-	CASSFGLADYNEQFF	TGTGCCAGCAGCTTCGGACTAGCGGACTACAATGAGCAGTTCTTC
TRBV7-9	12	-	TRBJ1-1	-	CASSGGLTEAFF	TGTGCCAGCAGCGGGGGACTAACTGAAGCTTTCTTT
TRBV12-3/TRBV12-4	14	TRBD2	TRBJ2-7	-	CASSFGLANYEQYF	TGTGCCAGCAGTTTCGGACTAGCCAACTACGAGCAGTACTTC
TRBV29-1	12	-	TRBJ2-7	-	CSVRDGSYEQYF	TGCAGCGTGAGGGACGGCTCCTACGAGCAGTACTTC
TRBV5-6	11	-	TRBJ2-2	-	CASSLAGELFF	TGTGCCAGCAGCTTGGCCGGGGAGCTGTTTTTT
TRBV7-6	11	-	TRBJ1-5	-	CASTLGRPQHF	TGTGCCAGCACCTTGGGCCGCCCCCAGCATTTT
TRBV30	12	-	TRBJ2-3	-	CAWRQGYDTQYF	TGTGCCTGGAGACAGGGTTACGATACGCAGTATTTT
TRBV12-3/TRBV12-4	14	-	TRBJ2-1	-	CASSLGGTYNEQFF	TGTGCCAGCAGTTTGGGCGGGACCTACAATGAGCAGTTCTTC
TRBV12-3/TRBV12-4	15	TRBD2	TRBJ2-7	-	CASSLGSTSGYEQYF	TGTGCCAGCAGTTTAGGTTCTACTAGCGGTTACGAGCAGTACTTC
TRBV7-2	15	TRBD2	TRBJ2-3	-	CASSLGGTRADTQYF	TGTGCCAGCAGCTTAGGTGGGACTAGAGCAGATACGCAGTATTTT
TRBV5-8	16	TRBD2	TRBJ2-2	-	CASSETSGSNTGELFF	TGTGCCAGCAGCGAGACTAGCGGGTCGAACACCGGGGAGCTGTTTTTT
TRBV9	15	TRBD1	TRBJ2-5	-	CASSVDRGSMETQYF	TGTGCCAGCAGCGTCGACAGGGGAAGTATGGAGACCCAGTACTTC
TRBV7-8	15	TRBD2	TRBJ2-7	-	CASSDSGTLSYEQYF	TGTGCCAGCAGCGACAGCGGGACCCTTTCCTACGAGCAGTACTTC
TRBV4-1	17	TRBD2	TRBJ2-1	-	CASSQDSGGRARLGQFF	TGCGCCAGCAGCCAAGATTCAGGCGGGAGGGCCAGGTTGGGGCAGTTCTTC
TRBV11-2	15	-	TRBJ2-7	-	CASSLGIGDPYEQYF	TGTGCCAGCAGCTTAGGGATAGGAGACCCCTACGAGCAGTACTTC
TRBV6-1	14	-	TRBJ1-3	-	CASRPLAPGNTIYF	TGTGCCAGCAGACCATTGGCACCTGGAAACACCATATATTTT
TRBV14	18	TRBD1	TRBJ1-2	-	CASSPLDRGFRQDYGYTF	TGTGCCAGCAGCCCTCTGGACAGGGGGTTTAGGCAAGACTATGGCTACACCTTC
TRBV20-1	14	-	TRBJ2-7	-	CSARGVQGLYEQYF	TGCAGTGCTAGAGGGGTACAGGGTTTGTACGAGCAGTACTTC
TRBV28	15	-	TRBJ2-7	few	CASSLSVDVSYEQYF	TGTGCCAGCAGTTTATCGGTGGACGTGTCCTACGAGCAGTACTTC
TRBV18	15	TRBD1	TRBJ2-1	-	CASSPGTGNINEQFF	TGTGCCAGCTCACCCGGGACAGGGAACATCAATGAGCAGTTCTTC
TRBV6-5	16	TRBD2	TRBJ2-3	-	CASINIGAGDTDTQYF	TGTGCCAGCATTAACATAGGAGCGGGGGACACAGATACGCAGTATTTT
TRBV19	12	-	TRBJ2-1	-	CASIGDRNEQFF	TGTGCCAGTATAGGCGACCGGAATGAGCAGTTCTTC